These T cell receptor beta chains were read from a single sample in a study of blood T cell repertoires in COVID-19. Here immunoSEQ multiplex PCR was the method, and the copy in TCRdb shows in-frame clones only, minus some. The sample records around 300,000 clones, around 89% being singletons. The sequencing input was PBMCs or T cells enriched from blood (not recorded which). The receptors originated from a young woman with acute COVID-19. The CDR3 runs from the conserved cysteine through the conserved F or W. Fields, in order: clone size, J gene, V gene, D gene, CDR3 DNA, CDR3 protein. A D gene is named only where the DNA matches it firmly. The listing skips clone size in some rows; elsewhere it reads once, few, many or a size class.

size: NA; J: TRBJ2-1; V: TRBV19; D: NA; DNA: TGTGCCAGTACCAAAGACAGCTCCTACAATGAGCAGTTCTTC; CDR3: CASTKDSSYNEQFF
size: NA; J: TRBJ2-7; V: TRBV6-1; D: NA; DNA: TGTGCCAGCAGTGAAGTGGGGGGAGGTATAAGCTCCTACGAGCAGTACTTC; CDR3: CASSEVGGGISSYEQYF
size: NA; J: TRBJ1-2; V: TRBV3-1/TRBV3-2; D: NA; DNA: TGTGCCAGCAGCCAAACAGGGTATGGCTACACCTTC; CDR3: CASSQTGYGYTF
size: NA; J: TRBJ2-7; V: TRBV27; D: NA; DNA: TGTGCCAGCACCCGTTCTAGGAGCTCCTACGAGCAGTACTTC; CDR3: CASTRSRSSYEQYF
size: NA; J: TRBJ1-1; V: TRBV28; D: TRBD1; DNA: TGTGCCAGCAGGACCGGACAGGGCGGCACTGAAGCTTTCTTT; CDR3: CASRTGQGGTEAFF
size: NA; J: TRBJ1-4; V: TRBV7-9; D: NA; DNA: TGTGCCAGCACCAAATCAGGGGCAGCTAATGAAAAACTGTTTTTT; CDR3: CASTKSGAANEKLFF
size: NA; J: TRBJ2-5; V: TRBV6-6; D: TRBD1; DNA: TGTGCCAGCAGTTACAGGGGGCGCGGGGAGACCCAGTACTTC; CDR3: CASSYRGRGETQYF
size: NA; J: TRBJ2-2; V: TRBV5-1; D: TRBD1; DNA: TGCGCCAGCAGCTTCCTCGGGACAGGGCAAAACACCGGGGAGCTGTTTTTT; CDR3: CASSFLGTGQNTGELFF
size: NA; J: TRBJ2-2; V: TRBV7-8; D: TRBD2; DNA: TGTGCCAGCAGCTCCGCCACGGGACTAGCGGGGAACACCGGGGAGCTGTTTTTT; CDR3: CASSSATGLAGNTGELFF
size: NA; J: TRBJ2-3; V: TRBV5-6; D: TRBD2; DNA: TGTGCCAGCAGGACTAGCGGGAGAGGTTGGACGCAGTATTTT; CDR3: CASRTSGRGWTQYF
size: NA; J: TRBJ2-7; V: TRBV5-6; D: NA; DNA: TGTGCCAGCAGTCAGCCGGGACTGTTGAACTACGAGCAGTACTTC; CDR3: CASSQPGLLNYEQYF
size: NA; J: TRBJ1-6; V: TRBV3-1/TRBV3-2; D: NA; DNA: TGTGCCAGCAGCCAAGATTTGGGCAGGGCCAATTCACCCCTCCACTTT; CDR3: CASSQDLGRANSPLHF
size: NA; J: TRBJ2-7; V: TRBV6-5; D: TRBD2; DNA: TGTGCCAGCAGTTATAGCGGGAACTCCTACGAGCAGTACTTC; CDR3: CASSYSGNSYEQYF
size: NA; J: TRBJ2-1; V: TRBV15; D: TRBD2; DNA: TGTGCCACCAGCAGAAGACTAGCCGGAGAATACAATGAGCAGTTCTTC; CDR3: CATSRRLAGEYNEQFF
size: once; J: TRBJ1-1; V: TRBV18; D: NA; DNA: TGTGCCAGCTCACCTTCGCATGCGGTGACTGAAGCTTTCTTT; CDR3: CASSPSHAVTEAFF
size: NA; J: TRBJ1-1; V: TRBV11-2; D: TRBD1; DNA: TGTGCCAGCAGCGTAAGACAGGGTGGGACTGAAGCTTTCTTT; CDR3: CASSVRQGGTEAFF
size: NA; J: TRBJ1-2; V: TRBV6-1; D: TRBD1; DNA: TGTGCCAGCAGTGAGGGGACAGGGAGCGGGGGGGGCTACACCTTC; CDR3: CASSEGTGSGGGYTF
size: NA; J: TRBJ2-3; V: TRBV5-4; D: TRBD2; DNA: TGTGCCAGCAGTCGGAGCGGGGTTAGCACAGATACGCAGTATTTT; CDR3: CASSRSGVSTDTQYF
size: NA; J: TRBJ2-5; V: TRBV9; D: NA; DNA: TGTGCCAGCAGCTCCATCGGTTCCCGTTACCAAGAGACCCAGTACTTC; CDR3: CASSSIGSRYQETQYF
size: once; J: TRBJ1-4; V: TRBV7-8; D: TRBD1; DNA: TGTGCCAGCAGCTTAGCGCTGGGGACAGGCGAAAAACTGTTTTTT; CDR3: CASSLALGTGEKLFF
size: NA; J: TRBJ2-1; V: TRBV7-6; D: TRBD1; DNA: TGTGCCAGCAGTACTGCAAAGGACAGGGGTAGCAATGAGCAGTTCTTC; CDR3: CASSTAKDRGSNEQFF
size: NA; J: TRBJ1-5; V: TRBV5-6; D: NA; DNA: TGTGCCAGCAGCCGCCTCTCTAACCGGGACACAGATCAGCCCCAGCATTTT; CDR3: CASSRLSNRDTDQPQHF
size: NA; J: TRBJ2-5; V: TRBV27; D: NA; DNA: TGTGCCAGCAGTTCTGTCGCTAAAATACGCCGCCAAGAGACCCAGTACTTC; CDR3: CASSSVAKIRRQETQYF
size: NA; J: TRBJ2-7; V: TRBV4-2; D: TRBD2; DNA: TGTGCCAGCAGCCAACCCGGTAGCGGGGAAATCTACGAGCAGTACTTC; CDR3: CASSQPGSGEIYEQYF
size: NA; J: TRBJ1-1; V: TRBV2; D: NA; DNA: TGTGCCAGCAGTGCTATGAGTGCCCCCATCGTTGGCACTGAAGCTTTCTTT; CDR3: CASSAMSAPIVGTEAFF
size: NA; J: TRBJ1-3; V: TRBV5-1; D: NA; DNA: TGCGCCAGCAGCCGGGGGGCGCCTGGAAACACCATATATTTT; CDR3: CASSRGAPGNTIYF
size: few; J: TRBJ2-1; V: TRBV10-3; D: TRBD1; DNA: TGTGCCATCAGTGGATCCCCTGGACAGGGACACAATGAGCAGTTCTTC; CDR3: CAISGSPGQGHNEQFF
size: NA; J: TRBJ1-4; V: TRBV29-1; D: NA; DNA: TGCAGCGTTGCGAAGGGGTTTCCAACTAATGAAAAACTGTTTTTT; CDR3: CSVAKGFPTNEKLFF
size: NA; J: TRBJ2-3; V: TRBV7-9; D: NA; DNA: TGTGCCAGCAGCTTAGACGGGTCCGATACGCAGTATTTT; CDR3: CASSLDGSDTQYF
size: NA; J: TRBJ2-1; V: TRBV18; D: TRBD2; DNA: TGTGCCAGCTCACTCGCGGGGGGCCTCCCCTACAATGAGCAGTTCTTC; CDR3: CASSLAGGLPYNEQFF
size: NA; J: TRBJ2-1; V: TRBV7-3; D: TRBD2; DNA: TGTGCCAGCAGCTTTCTAGCGGGAGGCACAATGACGCAGTTCTTC; CDR3: CASSFLAGGTMTQFF
size: once; J: TRBJ2-3; V: TRBV6-5; D: TRBD1; DNA: TGTGCCAGCAGCACGGACAGGGGCGGCACAGATACGCAGTATTTT; CDR3: CASSTDRGGTDTQYF
size: once; J: TRBJ2-6; V: TRBV9; D: TRBD1; DNA: TGTGCCAGCAGCGTAGTTGGGACAGGGTACTCTGGGGCCAACGTCCTGACTTTC; CDR3: CASSVVGTGYSGANVLTF
size: NA; J: TRBJ1-1; V: TRBV27; D: NA; DNA: TGTGCCAGCAGTTTAACGGGGAAAGGGACTGAAGCTTTCTTT; CDR3: CASSLTGKGTEAFF
size: NA; J: TRBJ2-7; V: TRBV14; D: TRBD1; DNA: TGTGCCAGCAGCCAAGATAACGGAGGGACAGGGGTCTACGAGCAGTACTTC; CDR3: CASSQDNGGTGVYEQYF
size: NA; J: TRBJ2-3; V: TRBV3-1/TRBV3-2; D: TRBD1; DNA: TGTGCCAGCAGCCCCGGGACAGGGCAGGTAGATACGCAGTATTTT; CDR3: CASSPGTGQVDTQYF
size: once; J: TRBJ1-4; V: TRBV6-4; D: TRBD1; DNA: TGTGCCAGCAGTGATCCCGGACAGGGGGACGAAGAAAAACTGTTTTTT; CDR3: CASSDPGQGDEEKLFF
size: NA; J: TRBJ2-4; V: TRBV29-1; D: NA; DNA: TGCAGGAAACTAGCCAAGCGGGCCAAAAACATTCAGTACTTC; CDR3: CRKLAKRAKNIQYF
size: NA; J: TRBJ1-2; V: TRBV6-2/TRBV6-3; D: NA; DNA: TGTGCCAGCAGTGCCGCGGACACCTCCTATGGCTACACCTTC; CDR3: CASSAADTSYGYTF
size: NA; J: TRBJ2-3; V: TRBV7-9; D: TRBD2; DNA: TGTGCCAGCAGCTTAGCGGGAGGGCCAACAGATACGCAGTATTTT; CDR3: CASSLAGGPTDTQYF
size: NA; J: TRBJ2-7; V: TRBV21-1; D: NA; DNA: TGTGCCAGCAGTGAACAATGTGGGGGAGGGTTCTTTTACGAGCAGTACTTC; CDR3: CASSEQCGGGFFYEQYF
size: once; J: TRBJ2-1; V: TRBV4-3; D: TRBD2; DNA: TGCGCCAGCAGCCAAGGGGCGACTAGCGGGAGCCAAGGGGATGAGCAGTTCTTC; CDR3: CASSQGATSGSQGDEQFF
size: NA; J: TRBJ2-1; V: TRBV6-1; D: TRBD2; DNA: TGTGCCAGCAGTGGGACTAGCGGGAAGGTCTACAATGAGCAGTTCTTC; CDR3: CASSGTSGKVYNEQFF
size: NA; J: TRBJ2-1; V: TRBV7-3; D: TRBD2; DNA: TGTGCCAGCAGCCCCAAGGGACTAGCAAGTCTCAATGAGCAGTTCTTC; CDR3: CASSPKGLASLNEQFF
size: NA; J: TRBJ1-5; V: TRBV28; D: TRBD1; DNA: TGTGCCAGCAGTTTACCCGGGACAGGGGGCTCCTATAGCAATCAGCCCCAGCATTTT; CDR3: CASSLPGTGGSYSNQPQHF
size: NA; J: TRBJ2-7; V: TRBV4-2; D: NA; DNA: TGTGCCAGCAGCCAAGACTTAATTTCAGGTGGCGAGCAGTACTTC; CDR3: CASSQDLISGGEQYF
size: NA; J: TRBJ2-1; V: TRBV9; D: TRBD2; DNA: TGTGCCAGCAGCGTAGTGGGGACGGGAGGCCAGTGGAATGAGCAGTTCTTC; CDR3: CASSVVGTGGQWNEQFF
size: NA; J: TRBJ1-2; V: TRBV27; D: TRBD1; DNA: TGTGCCAGCACCCGTGTAGGGGGCGGAAGCTATGGCTACACCTTC; CDR3: CASTRVGGGSYGYTF
size: NA; J: TRBJ1-2; V: TRBV20-1; D: NA; DNA: TGCAGTGCTGCGGGCCACGGAGGCTACACCTTC; CDR3: CSAAGHGGYTF
size: NA; J: TRBJ1-2; V: TRBV7-2; D: TRBD1; DNA: TGTGCCAGCAGCTTCGACAGGGGAGATGGGTATGGCTACACCTTC; CDR3: CASSFDRGDGYGYTF
size: NA; J: TRBJ1-5; V: TRBV30; D: TRBD1; DNA: TGTGCCTGGAGTGGGGGACAGGGTTGGAATCAGCCCCAGCATTTT; CDR3: CAWSGGQGWNQPQHF